This T cell receptor beta chain was sequenced during a study of T cells of healthy individuals. TCRdb reprocessed the 5' RACE reads with MiXCR, giving one entry per CDR3 protein. In the table there are more than 60,000 distinct CDR3 sequences, around 16% of which are singletons. This clonotype was picked up many times. The CDR3 loop spans 13 amino acids. From germline, CDR1 is MDHEN and CDR2 SYDVKM. V was shortened by 6 bases and J by 3 bases, with 12 bases between the two germline ends. This TCR was recovered from a human donor in good health. The chain carries TRBV28 and TRBJ2-7; D gene unclear. The CDR3 nucleotides read TGTGCCAGCAGCCGACCCCACAGCTACGAGCAGTACTTC. It encodes CASSRPHSYEQYF.